The 18 T cell receptor beta chains below were found in one sample sequenced in a study of T cell repertoires in aging, cancer and after chemotherapy. Multiplex touch-down PCR with TRB-A/B primers amplified rearranged V-D-J TRB sequences. MiXCR, applied by TCRdb to the multiplex PCR reads, yields one record per CDR3 protein. The table shows some 2,700 distinct CDR3 sequences, with around 24% occurring only once. Amplification of TCR beta used genomic DNA extracted from peripheral blood. Sequenced input: blood. The receptors were gathered from a human donor with a solid tumor.

This clonotype is labeled large. CDR3 loop: CASSYGVNTGELFF. CDR3 nucleotides: TGTGCCAGCAGTTACGGAGTGAACACCGGGGAGCTGTTTTTT. The chain links TRBV27 to TRBJ2-2; D is unresolved. V was cut by 4 bases and J by 1 base, with 7 bases left in between. The germline gives CDR1 MNHEY, CDR2 SMNVEV (reference sequence). The CDR3 is 14 residues long.

By sample share, this clonotype is medium-sized. The chain couples TRBV5-1 to TRBJ2-1; D gene uncertain. The V gene's germline CDR1 is SGHRS and CDR2 YFSETQ. The CDR3 is 16 residues long. The germline V and J ends were trimmed by 3 bases and 6 bases, with 19 bases remaining between them. The chain's CDR3 is CASSSGPRPGINEQFF. The DNA of the CDR3 is TGCGCCAGCAGCTCGGGCCCGAGACCGGGTATCAATGAGCAGTTCTTC.

The sample holds a few counts of this clonotype. This chain joins TRBV28 and TRBJ2-5; 11 nucleotides match TRBD2. The CDR3 loop spans 16 amino acids. Looked up from germline, CDR1 is MDHEN and CDR2 is SYDVKM. V was pared by 5 bases and J by 4 bases, with 9 bases of the junction left unmatched. CDR3 sequence reads: CASSVTSGSGGETQYF. The CDR3 bases are TGTGCCAGCAGTGTTACTAGCGGGAGTGGAGGAGAGACCCAGTACTTC. The complete variable domain, with remaining parts taken from reference TRBV28 and TRBJ2-5, reads DVKVTQSSRYLVKRTGEKVFLECVQDMDHENMFWYRQDPGLGLRLIYFSYDVKMKEKGDIPEGYSVSREKKERFSLILESASTNQTSMYLCASSVTSGSGGETQYFGPGTRLLVL.

CDR3 amino acids: CTGLGELNTEAFF. The CDR3 coding sequence is TGCACAGGATTAGGGGAATTGAACACTGAAGCTTTCTTT. The J gene is TRBJ1-1, the V gene TRBV20-1, with D perhaps matching TRBD1 (5 bases). Germline V CDR1 and CDR2: DFQATT, SNEGSKA (reference sequence). The CDR3 loop spans 13 amino acids.

This clonotype ranks as medium-sized. The chain recombines TRBV6-4 with TRBJ2-1, with D perhaps matching TRBD2 (6 bases). The ends were cut back, 8 bases at V and 5 bases at J, with 13 bases in the middle. This CDR3 is 13 amino acids long. Germline V gene data show CDR1 as MRHNA and CDR2 as SNTAGT. CDR3 amino acids: CASSASVDNEQFF. CDR3 sequence (DNA): TGTGCCAGCTCTGCTAGCGTAGACAATGAGCAGTTCTTC.

The chain employs TRBV5-1 and TRBJ2-7, with D perhaps matching TRBD2 (7 bases). The CDR3 has 15 residues. The V and J ends lost 3 bases and 0 bases respectively, with 13 bases between them. Per the germline V gene, CDR1 is SGHRS and CDR2 is YFSETQ. CDR3 sequence: CASSWGGQSSYEQYF. CDR3 DNA sequence: TGCGCCAGCAGCTGGGGGGGGCAGAGCTCCTACGAGCAGTACTTC.

This clonotype is deemed medium-sized. V usage is TRBV6-2 or TRBV6-3 and J usage is TRBJ2-3, with D hard to call. V was trimmed by 6 bases and J by 4 bases, leaving 14 bases between them. The CDR3 has 14 amino acids. Germline CDR1 reads MNHEY; CDR2 reads SVGEGT. The CDR3 is CASSLRPDPDTQYF. The DNA of the CDR3 is TGTGCCAGCAGCCTTCGACCGGACCCAGATACGCAGTATTTT.

Judged by abundance, this clonotype is medium-sized (0.01 to 0.1%). This chain uses TRBV6-2 or TRBV6-3 with TRBJ2-1, with TRBD2 identical over 7 bases. This CDR3 spans 14 amino acids. V was pared by 6 bases and J by 6 bases, with 8 bases of the junction left unmatched. The germline CDR1 and CDR2 sequences are MNHEY and SVGEGT. In DNA form, the CDR3 reads TGTGCCAGCAGCCGGGGGAGGGCCCTCAATGAGCAGTTCTTC. Protein sequence: CASSRGRALNEQFF.

By its share, this clonotype is medium-sized. This chain connects TRBV14 to TRBJ2-2; D possibly corresponds to TRBD1 (6 bases). The CDR3 runs to 13 residues. CDR1 is SGHDN and CDR2 is FVKESK in the germline V gene. The V end was cut by 10 bases, the J end by 0 bases, with 9 bases between. DNA for the CDR3: TGTGCCACCCGGACAGCGAACACCGGGGAGCTGTTTTTT. It codes for CATRTANTGELFF.

This clonotype was observed a handful of times. The V call is TRBV4-1, the J call TRBJ2-1, with 11 bases that match TRBD2. CDR1 and CDR2 from the germline V gene are MGHRA and YSYEKL. The CDR3 length is 15 residues. After removal of 4 bases from V and 6 bases from J, the junction contained 5 bases not matched to a gene. This CDR3 is CASSPGLAALNEQFF. The CDR3 DNA sequence: TGCGCCAGCAGCCCGGGACTAGCGGCTCTCAATGAGCAGTTCTTC.

This clonotype ranks as medium-sized. The rearrangement links TRBV27 to TRBJ2-1; TRBD2 agrees at 12 bases. With V trimmed by 2 bases and J by 5 bases, 1 base remained unmatched. Germline V CDR1 and CDR2: MNHEY, SMNVEV (reference sequence). This CDR3 spans 15 amino acids. In nucleotides, the CDR3 is TGTGCCAGCAGTTTAAGACTAGCGGGGGACAATGAGCAGTTCTTC. Amino acid sequence: CASSLRLAGDNEQFF.

In the case of this clonotype: The junction differs from germline at one of its ends, possibly a read error. CDR3 loop: CASSQLDMGWTYEQYF. The CDR3 nucleotides are TGCGCCAGCAGCCAGCTCGATATGGGGTGGACCTACGAGCAGTACTTC. The chain recombines TRBV4-2 with TRBJ2-7; the D is unclear. Looked up from germline, CDR1 is LGHNA and CDR2 is YNFKEQ. The CDR3 is made up of 16 amino acids.

Relative to its sample, this clonotype is medium-sized. V gene TRBV6-5 combines with J gene TRBJ1-1, with a tentative D call TRBD1 (5 bases). The V gene's germline CDR1 is MNHEY and CDR2 SVGAGI. Trimming stripped 0 bases from V and 7 bases from J, with 12 bases between. This CDR3 has 14 residues. CDR3: CASSYSKSRVEAFF. In DNA form, the CDR3 reads TGTGCCAGCAGTTACTCTAAATCCAGGGTTGAAGCTTTCTTT.

About this clonotype itself: This could be a read error, since a much larger clone is one nucleotide away. The rearrangement joins TRBV27 to TRBJ2-1; 7 bases align to TRBD1. From germline, CDR1 is MNHEY and CDR2 SMNVEV (reference sequence). This CDR3 has 15 amino acids. The DNA of the CDR3 is TGTGCCGGCAGACCTCGGGGACAGTATAACAATGAGCAGTTCTTC. Its protein is CAGRPRGQYNNEQFF.

Regarding this clonotype: The junction departs from germline at one end; a sequencing error may be responsible. CDR3 in amino acids: CASSETSGTRVPDTPYF. For the CDR3, the DNA is TGTGCCAGTAGTGAGACTAGCGGGACCCGTGTCCCAGATACGCCGTATTTT. The chain employs TRBV19 and TRBJ2-3, with 11 bases matching TRBD2. Germline-derived CDR1 and CDR2 are LNHDA and SQIVND (reference sequence). The CDR3 totals 17 residues.

Judged by abundance, this clonotype is medium-sized. J is TRBJ2-1 and V is TRBV10-3, with 9 bases matching TRBD2. Losses at the gene ends were 2 bases for V and 5 bases for J; bases not matched to a gene: 4. CDR3 length: 15 residues. Germline-derived CDR1 and CDR2 are ENHRY and SYGVKD. The CDR3 nucleotides read TGTGCCATCAGTGAGCCGGGCGGGAGGGACAATGAGCAGTTCTTC. Protein: CAISEPGGRDNEQFF.

In this sample, this clonotype is medium-sized. This chain links TRBV7-9 with TRBJ2-3; no clear D. There are 12 residues in the CDR3. CDR1 SEHNR and CDR2 FQNEAQ come from the germline V gene (reference sequence). V dropped 5 bases and J dropped 8 bases, with 11 bases sitting between them. CDR3 DNA sequence: TGTGCCAGCAGCACAGTGCTGGGTACGCAGTATTTT. Protein product: CASSTVLGTQYF.

Relative to its sample, this clonotype is large. The rearrangement uses TRBV19 and TRBJ2-6; D not resolved. Germline loops: CDR1 LNHDA, CDR2 SQIVND (reference sequence). Trimming took off 6 bases at V and 3 bases at J, with 24 bases between the two ends. This CDR3 has 19 amino acids. Written as DNA, the CDR3 is TGTGCCAGTAGCGGATATATCCCGGACCCGGGCAGTGGGGCCAACGTCCTGACTTTC. This encodes CASSGYIPDPGSGANVLTF.